This T cell receptor beta chain is drawn from a study of T cell responses to AZD1222 COVID-19 vaccine. Study-level points and caveats: Nearly half of the spike-specific TCRs reportedly recognize variant regions that carry no mutations. The donor group comprised mostly white British people and more females; the analysis possibly underestimated clonal diversity. Spike-wide coverage was observed for vaccine-associated CD4 TCRs, with dominant responses at 160-218 and 743-854.

Profiled with immunoSEQ multiplex PCR; TCRdb holds only in-frame clones, not every one. Of more than 75,000 clones in the sample, 90% were seen once. The ends were cut back, 3 bases at V and 1 base at J, with 9 bases in the middle. The CDR3 length is 14 residues. Germline V gene sequence: CDR1 LGHDT, CDR2 YNNKEL (reference sequence). This clone was recorded a few times. The antigen is unknown. The sequence derives from an adult who received the AZD1222 COVID-19 vaccine. This rearrangement joins TRBV3-1 (or the pseudogene TRBV3-2) to TRBJ1-1, with D perhaps TRBD1 (6 bases). The sample here was peripheral blood, taken 28 days after the second AZD1222 dose. CDR3 sequence: CASSQGTPNTEAFF. Here the CDR3 DNA reads TGTGCCAGCAGCCAGGGGACACCGAACACTGAAGCTTTCTTT.